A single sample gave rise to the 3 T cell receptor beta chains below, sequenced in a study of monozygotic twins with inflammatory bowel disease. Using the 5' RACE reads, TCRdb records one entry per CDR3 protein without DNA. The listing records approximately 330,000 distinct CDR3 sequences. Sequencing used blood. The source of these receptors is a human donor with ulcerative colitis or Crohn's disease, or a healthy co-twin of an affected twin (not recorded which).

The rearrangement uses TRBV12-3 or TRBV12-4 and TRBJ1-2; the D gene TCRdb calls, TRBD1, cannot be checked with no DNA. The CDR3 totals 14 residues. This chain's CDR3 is CASSTDRTNYGYTF.

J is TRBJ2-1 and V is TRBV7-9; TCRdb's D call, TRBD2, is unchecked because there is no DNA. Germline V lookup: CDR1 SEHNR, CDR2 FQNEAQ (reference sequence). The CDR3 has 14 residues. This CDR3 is CASSLSGGPGEQFF.

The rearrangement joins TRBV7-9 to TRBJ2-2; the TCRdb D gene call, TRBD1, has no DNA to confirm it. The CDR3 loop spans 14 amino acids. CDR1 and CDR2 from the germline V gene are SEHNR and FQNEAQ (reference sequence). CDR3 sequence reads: CASSPPRSTGELFF.